Each of the 20 T cell receptor beta chains below was sequenced from the same sample in a study of cytomegalovirus exposure and HLA in healthy donors. Primers included in the PCR were 60 Vbeta and 13 Jbeta primers. The data were produced by immunoSEQ multiplex PCR, yet TCRdb's version contains in-frame clones alone and is incomplete. The repertoire holds some 77,000 clones, with 75% as singletons. Sequenced material: PBMCs. Receptors originate from a woman aged 35 to 49 in good health and CMV-seronegative.

The rearrangement joins TRBV30 to TRBJ1-5; 10 nucleotides agree with TRBD1. With 3 bases clipped from V and 3 bases from J, the junction kept 8 bases outside the gene matches. CDR1 is GTSNPN, CDR2 SVGIG, per germline (reference sequence). The CDR3 sequence is 16 residues long. CDR3 residues: CAWSTRGQGDNQPQHF. In DNA form, the CDR3 reads TGTGCCTGGAGCACCCGCGGACAGGGGGACAATCAGCCCCAGCATTTT.

About this clone itself: Other DNA sequences in this sample translate to the same CDR3. The rearrangement links TRBV11-3 to TRBJ2-5; maybe TRBD1 (6 bases). Germline CDR1 SGHNT, CDR2 YENEEA. Deletions cut 5 bases from V and 1 base from J, with 8 bases between. CDR3 length: 13 amino acids. CDR3 in DNA: TGTGCCAGCAGCCTCAGGGGCCAAGAGACCCAGTACTTC. It translates to CASSLRGQETQYF.

This chain connects TRBV5-8 to TRBJ2-3, with D hard to call. This CDR3 contains 12 residues. V was cut by 2 bases and J by 3 bases, with 4 bases left in between. Germline loops: CDR1 SGHTS, CDR2 YDEGEE. CDR3 protein: CASSLYTDTQYF. The CDR3, as DNA: TGTGCCAGCAGCTTATATACAGATACGCAGTATTTT.

The rearrangement uses TRBV18 and TRBJ1-2, with 7 bases that match TRBD1. V trimming: 0 bases; J trimming: 4 bases; junction bases outside the gene matches: 8. CDR3 size: 16 residues. Germline CDR1 is KGHSH and CDR2 is LQKENI. The CDR3 loop reads CASSPPETGKSYGYTF. The CDR3 nucleotides read TGTGCCAGCTCACCACCGGAGACAGGGAAGAGCTATGGCTACACCTTC.

CDR3 protein: CASSPGLTYNEQFF. The CDR3, as DNA: TGTGCCAGCAGCCCGGGACTAACCTACAATGAGCAGTTCTTC. The V call is TRBV7-3, the J call TRBJ2-1; 7 positions agree with TRBD2. The trim removed 5 bases at V and 2 bases at J, leaving 3 bases unmatched. This CDR3 is built from 14 residues. The germline gives CDR1 SGHTA, CDR2 FQGTGA.

The V gene is TRBV4-1, the J gene TRBJ2-3, with 9 bases lining up with TRBD2. This CDR3 has 16 amino acids. V dropped 0 bases and J dropped 7; count of bases not matched to a gene: 8. CDR1 and CDR2 (germline): MGHRA, YSYEKL. CDR3 nucleotides: TGCGCCAGCAGCCAAGATCTGGGACTAGCAATGCATACGCAGTATTTT. Its translation: CASSQDLGLAMHTQYF.

The chain has TRBV29-1 and TRBJ1-5; D remains unclear. This CDR3 has 12 amino acids. Trimming removed 5 bases at V and 5 bases at J, with 10 bases between. The germline gives CDR1 SQVTM, CDR2 ANQGSEA. CDR3 loop: CSVQVKDQPQHF. The CDR3 region has the DNA TGCAGCGTTCAGGTCAAGGATCAGCCCCAGCATTTT.

The J gene is TRBJ1-6, the V gene TRBV30; D is possibly TRBD1 (5 bases). V was trimmed by 3 bases and J by 7 bases, leaving 16 bases between them. CDR3 length equals 15 residues. Per germline, CDR1 GTSNPN and CDR2 SVGIG (reference sequence). The CDR3 here is CAWSGQSVVNSPLHF. As DNA, the CDR3 is TGTGCCTGGAGCGGACAATCCGTCGTGAATTCACCCCTCCACTTT.

The gene calls are TRBV5-1 and TRBJ2-5; perhaps TRBD2 as D (5 bases). This CDR3 region has 15 residues. The V and J ends lost 0 bases and 5 bases respectively, with 14 bases between them. CDR1 is SGHRS, CDR2 YFSETQ, per germline. The CDR3 coding sequence is TGCGCCAGCAGCTTGGGGGAGAAGGAATTGGAGACCCAGTACTTC. Translation: CASSLGEKELETQYF.

The chain employs TRBV5-1 and TRBJ2-2; the D is unclear. The CDR3 is 15 amino acids. The V gene's germline CDR1 is SGHRS and CDR2 YFSETQ. V lost 2 bases and J 8 bases, leaving 16 bases between the germline ends. CDR3 amino acids: CASSLTGPVLGELFF. The CDR3 bases are TGCGCCAGCAGCTTAACTGGGCCAGTTCTAGGGGAGCTGTTTTTT.

The rearrangement joins TRBV5-1 to TRBJ1-4, with D maybe TRBD1 (6 bases). The CDR3 totals 17 residues. Per the germline V gene, CDR1 is SGHRS and CDR2 is YFSETQ. Trimming stripped 4 bases from V and 6 bases from J, with 22 bases between. The CDR3, as DNA: TGCGCCAGCAGCCCCTCGGGACCAGGGGCCCGTCATGAAAAACTGTTTTTT. Translation: CASSPSGPGARHEKLFF.

The gene calls are TRBV7-8 and TRBJ2-7; 8 bases line up with TRBD1. The CDR3 is 15 residues long. Germline loops: CDR1 SGHVS, CDR2 FQNEAQ. V gave up 3 bases and J gave up 3 bases; unmatched junction bases: 7. The CDR3 coding sequence is TGTGCCAGCAGCTTCACCGGGACAGGTCTCTACGAGCAGTACTTC. Protein sequence: CASSFTGTGLYEQYF.

With respect to this clone: The same CDR3 can be traced to other DNA sequences in this sample. The J gene is TRBJ2-5, the V gene TRBV7-9; 13 nucleotides agree with TRBD2. V dropped 5 bases and J dropped 5; count of bases not matched to a gene: 5. The germline V gene has CDR1 SEHNR and CDR2 FQNEAQ (reference sequence). The length of the CDR3 is 15 residues. CDR3 in amino acids: CASSPGLAGVETQYF. As DNA, the CDR3 is TGTGCCAGCAGCCCAGGACTAGCGGGGGTCGAGACCCAGTACTTC.

The chain links TRBV9 to TRBJ1-6; TRBD1 is a possible D gene (5 bases). CDR3 length equals 13 residues. CDR1 is SGDLS and CDR2 is YYNGEE in the germline V gene. Trimming shortened V by 3 bases and J by 8 bases, and 9 bases separated the two germline ends. Written as DNA, the CDR3 is TGTGCCAGCAGCGCAGGGTGGGATTCACCCCTCCACTTT. The encoded protein is CASSAGWDSPLHF.

V usage is TRBV11-2 and J usage is TRBJ2-1; 12 bases align to TRBD2. The trim removed 6 bases at V and 4 bases at J, leaving 16 bases unmatched. The CDR3 sequence is 19 residues long. The V gene's germline CDR1 is SGHAT and CDR2 FQNNGV. CDR3 in amino acids: CASRHPLRTSGTTYNEQFF. CDR3 bases: TGTGCCAGCAGACACCCTCTCCGGACTAGCGGGACGACATACAATGAGCAGTTCTTC.

The chain carries TRBV7-9 and TRBJ1-3; possible D gene TRBD1, 6 bases. This CDR3 has 16 residues. The ends were cut back, 5 bases at V and 7 bases at J, with 21 bases in the middle. CDR1 is SEHNR and CDR2 is FQNEAQ in the germline V gene (reference sequence). CDR3 loop: CASSLTRGGRGNTIYF. The CDR3 nucleotides read TGTGCCAGCAGCCTTACTCGAGGGGGACGGGGTAACACCATATATTTT.

V is TRBV5-4 and J is TRBJ2-3; the D gene is possibly TRBD2 (5 bases). Trimming pared 4 bases from V and 0 bases from J, leaving 15 bases between. The CDR3 has 16 amino acids. Germline V CDR1 and CDR2: SGHNT, YYREEE (reference sequence). The CDR3 nucleotides read TGTGCCAGCAGCCCCGACTACAGCACTAGCACAGATACGCAGTATTTT. It codes for CASSPDYSTSTDTQYF.

This clone was seen just once. The chain couples TRBV5-5 to TRBJ1-1, with D possibly TRBD1 on 6 matching bases. Germline assignment: CDR1 SGHKS and CDR2 YYEKEE (reference sequence). The CDR3 consists of 15 residues. Trimming removed 4 bases at V and 8 bases at J, with 21 bases between. In DNA, the CDR3 is TGTGCCAGCAGCCCGGGGATGGCAGGGGCGAACGAAGCTTTCTTT. It encodes CASSPGMAGANEAFF.

This rearrangement joins TRBV2 to TRBJ2-3, with D unclear. The CDR3 extends over 14 amino acids. The V end lost 7 bases, the J end lost 6 bases, and 17 bases lay between the germline ends. CDR1 is SNHLY and CDR2 is FYNNEI in the germline V gene. The CDR3 spells CASTSERLTDTQYF. In nucleotides, the CDR3 is TGTGCCAGCACAAGCGAGAGATTGACGGATACGCAGTATTTT. Full variable domain (remainder filled in from reference TRBV2 and TRBJ2-3): EPEVTQTPSHQVTQMGQEVILRCVPISNHLYFYWYRQILGQKVEFLVSFYNNEISEKSEIFDDQFSVERPDGSNFTLKIRSTKLEDSAMYFCASTSERLTDTQYFGPGTRLTVL.

The genes are TRBV7-9 and TRBJ1-4, with 12 bases fitting TRBD1. Germline values: CDR1 SEHNR, CDR2 FQNEAQ (reference sequence). The CDR3 covers 15 residues. V gave up 5 bases and J gave up 8 bases; unmatched junction bases: 6. The CDR3 DNA follows: TGTGCCAGCAGCACGGGACAGGGGGCGGGGGAAAAACTGTTTTTT. Translated, it gives CASSTGQGAGEKLFF.